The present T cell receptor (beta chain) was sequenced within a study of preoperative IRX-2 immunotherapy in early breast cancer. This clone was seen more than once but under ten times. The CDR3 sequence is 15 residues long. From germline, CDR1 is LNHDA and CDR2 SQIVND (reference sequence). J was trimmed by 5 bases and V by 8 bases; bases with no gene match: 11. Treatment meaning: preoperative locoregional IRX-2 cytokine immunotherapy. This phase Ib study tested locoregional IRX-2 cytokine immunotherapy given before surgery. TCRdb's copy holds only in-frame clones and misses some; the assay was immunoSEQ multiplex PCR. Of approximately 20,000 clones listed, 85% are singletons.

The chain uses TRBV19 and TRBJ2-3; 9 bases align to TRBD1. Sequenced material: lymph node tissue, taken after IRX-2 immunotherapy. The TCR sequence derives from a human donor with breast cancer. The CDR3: CASRPGQGIVDTQYF. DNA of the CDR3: TGTGCCAGTCGCCCCGGACAGGGGATAGTAGATACGCAGTATTTT.